The next 15 T cell receptor beta chains were all read from a single sample in a study of CXCR3-negative and CXCR3-positive naive CD8 T cells. UMI-labeled 5' RACE yielded the TRB cDNA libraries. TCRdb re-called the 5' RACE reads and catalogs CDR3 proteins one per entry, DNA excluded. The data show tens of thousands of distinct CDR3 sequences, and the top ten clones hold 0.82%. Whole-study findings and limits: Researchers report that CXCR3-positive naive cells carry more hydrophobic TRB CDR3s than CXCR3-negative naive cells.

The antigens for these receptors are not known. Input material: naive CXCR3+ CD8+ T cells from blood. The subset denotes: CD45RO-CCR7+CD27+CD95- naive CD8+ T cells expressing CXCR3 (TNR3+). All receptors come from a human donor in good health. Some clones in this sample may be carry-over from other donors' samples.

J is TRBJ1-5 and V is TRBV7-9; the D call of TRBD1 rests on TCRdb alone, since no DNA is present to check it. Per germline, CDR1 SEHNR and CDR2 FQNEAQ (reference sequence). The CDR3 length is 15 residues. The CDR3 loop reads CASSLEGDSNQPQHF.

The genes are TRBV10-3 and TRBJ2-2. The CDR3 extends over 15 amino acids. Germline CDR1 is ENHRY and CDR2 is SYGVKD. The CDR3 here is CAIRELSANTGELFF.

The chain's CDR3 is CASRQGLLVDKQFF. This rearrangement joins TRBV2 to TRBJ2-1; the TCRdb D gene call, TRBD1, has no DNA to confirm it. Germline V CDR1 and CDR2: SNHLY, FYNNEI. The CDR3 is 14 amino acids.

The V and J genes are TRBV4-3 and TRBJ2-1; TCRdb calls TRBD2, which cannot be checked without DNA. The CDR3 is made up of 16 amino acids. Germline V gene sequence: CDR1 LGHNA, CDR2 YSLEER. The CDR3 spells CASSQDGPYPANEQFF.

The chain uses TRBV24-1 and TRBJ1-1; TCRdb calls TRBD1, which cannot be checked without DNA. The CDR3 consists of 14 residues. CDR1 is KGHDR, CDR2 SFDVKD, per germline. The chain's CDR3 is CATSDGGGSTEAFF.

The J gene is TRBJ2-1, the V gene TRBV29-1; as DNA is missing, the TRBD1 call by TCRdb cannot be tested. The CDR3 has 15 residues. Germline V CDR1 and CDR2: SQVTM, ANQGSEA. The CDR3 is CSVAGGTRVYNEQFF.

The chain carries TRBV20-1 and TRBJ2-1; the D call of TRBD1 rests on TCRdb alone, since no DNA is present to check it. The CDR3 is 14 amino acids. In germline, CDR1 is DFQATT, CDR2 SNEGSKA (reference sequence). The CDR3 loop reads CSASGGPANNEQFF.

This chain connects TRBV27 to TRBJ2-1; TCRdb's D call, TRBD2, is unchecked because there is no DNA. CDR1 and CDR2 (germline): MNHEY, SMNVEV (reference sequence). This CDR3 is 14 amino acids long. The CDR3 sequence: CASSLRLDYNEQFF.

This chain uses TRBV9 with TRBJ2-1; TCRdb selects TRBD1, and the lack of DNA leaves this call unchecked. This CDR3 is 18 amino acids long. Germline CDR1 and CDR2: SGDLS and YYNGEE. This CDR3 is CASSGYGSARGDYNEQFF.

The V gene is TRBV7-9, the J gene TRBJ2-1; TCRdb's D gene call, TRBD2, goes unchecked for lack of DNA. CDR3 length: 12 residues. Germline V CDR1 and CDR2: SEHNR, FQNEAQ (reference sequence). The CDR3 loop reads CASSPPSQEQFF.

The rearrangement uses TRBV28 and TRBJ1-1; TCRdb names TRBD1, which stays unverified in the absence of DNA. The CDR3 length is 17 residues. CDR1 and CDR2 (germline): MDHEN, SYDVKM. The CDR3 here is CASSSPTSSEGLFRAFF. The complete variable domain, with remaining parts taken from reference TRBV28 and TRBJ1-1, reads DVKVTQSSRYLVKRTGEKVFLECVQDMDHENMFWYRQDPGLGLRLIYFSYDVKMKEKGDIPEGYSVSREKKERFSLILESASTNQTSMYLCASSSPTSSEGLFRAFFGQGTRLTVV.

The chain carries TRBV7-9 and TRBJ1-2; TCRdb lists TRBD1, though no DNA is available to test this call. This CDR3 region has 15 residues. Germline V gene sequence: CDR1 SEHNR, CDR2 FQNEAQ (reference sequence). CDR3: CASSLDGGHSYGYTF. Variable domain in full (rest from reference TRBV7-9 and TRBJ1-2): DTGVSQNPRHKITKRGQNVTFRCDPISEHNRLYWYRQTLGQGPEFLTYFQNEAQLEKSRLLSDRFSAERPKGSFSTLEIQRTEQGDSAMYLCASSLDGGHSYGYTFGSGTRLTVV.

The rearrangement links TRBV3-1 to TRBJ2-1. This CDR3 region has 15 residues. Germline CDR1 is LGHDT and CDR2 is YNNKEL (reference sequence). CDR3 residues: CASSQDTGDYNEQFF.

The V gene is TRBV6-2 or TRBV6-3, the J gene TRBJ2-3; TCRdb lists TRBD2, though no DNA is available to test this call. The CDR3 spans 14 residues. CDR1 is MNHEY, CDR2 SVGEGT, per germline. This CDR3 is CASSAASGADTQYF.

The CDR3 loop is CASSQGTSGALYNEQFF. This chain uses TRBV3-1 with TRBJ2-1; the TCRdb D gene call, TRBD2, has no DNA to confirm it. Germline CDR1 and CDR2: LGHDT and YNNKEL (reference sequence). The CDR3 contains 17 residues.